The 21 T cell receptor beta chains below were found in one sample sequenced in a study of regulatory T cells in long-lasting Graves disease. For TCR beta, libraries came from iRepertoire HTBI primers and Arm-PCR of CDR3 regions. TCRdb fed the multiplex PCR reads into MiXCR, producing one record per CDR3 protein. This table has more than 450,000 distinct CDR3 sequences, around 15% appearing once. The time point here: newly diagnosed GD, antithyroid drugs for less than 3 months. The authors made the TCR library using RNA they extracted from PBMCs. This sample also belongs to another study, concerning T cells in Graves' hyperthyroidism and ophthalmopathy.

This specimen consisted of peripheral blood mononuclear cells (PBMCs), obtained at new diagnosis, from a patient treated with antithyroid drugs. The source is a man in his forties with Graves disease.

This clonotype was picked up a small number of times. The chain employs TRBV6-5 and TRBJ2-3; TRBD2 matches 7 bases. This CDR3 region has 15 residues. Looked up from germline, CDR1 is MNHEY and CDR2 is SVGAGI. V trimming: 2 bases; J trimming: 0 bases; junction bases outside the gene matches: 2. For the CDR3, the DNA is TGTGCCAGCAGTTACGGGCGGGGGAGCACAGATACGCAGTATTTT. It encodes CASSYGRGSTDTQYF.

V usage is TRBV9 and J usage is TRBJ1-6; D remains unclear. The V end lost 2 bases, the J end lost 11 bases, and 14 bases lay between the germline ends. The CDR3 runs to 14 residues. The germline CDR1 and CDR2 sequences are SGDLS and YYNGEE. The DNA of the CDR3 is TGTGCCAGCAGCGTGGCTGGGGTAGGTCCACCCCTCCACTTT. It codes for CASSVAGVGPPLHF.

This clonotype was counted at least ten times. J is TRBJ2-5 and V is TRBV28, with 9 bases fitting TRBD2. The CDR3 length is 14 residues. J gave up 4 bases and V 5 bases, and 5 bases lay outside the gene matches. Germline CDR1 and CDR2: MDHEN and SYDVKM. CDR3: CASSILAGLETQYF. CDR3 DNA: TGTGCCAGCAGTATTCTAGCGGGATTAGAGACCCAGTACTTC.

The chain combines TRBV2 with TRBJ2-1, with 7 positions matching TRBD2. The trim removed 3 bases at V and 5 bases at J, leaving 10 bases unmatched. Germline-derived CDR1 and CDR2 are SNHLY and FYNNEI. CDR3 length: 16 residues. The CDR3 DNA is TGTGCCAGCAGTGAGGGGTCGGGACTATTCCACAATGAGCAGTTCTTC. Its protein product is CASSEGSGLFHNEQFF.

The chain is built from TRBV27 and TRBJ1-5, with no clear D. Germline V gene data show CDR1 as MNHEY and CDR2 as SMNVEV (reference sequence). The CDR3 has 20 amino acids. The V end lost 6 bases, the J end lost 0 bases, and 27 bases lay between the germline ends. The CDR3 sequence: CASSAFGIDLRAGSNQPQHF. The CDR3 nucleotides are TGTGCCAGCAGCGCGTTTGGGATAGATCTGCGGGCGGGTAGCAATCAGCCCCAGCATTTT.

The chain couples TRBV6-1 to TRBJ2-1; 7 bases map to TRBD2. CDR3 length: 16 residues. The J segment lost 2 bases and the V segment lost 6 bases, leaving 10 bases of the junction unmatched. Germline lookup yields CDR1 MNHNS and CDR2 SASEGT. The CDR3 region is CASSPSLADAYNEQFF. The CDR3 DNA reads TGTGCCAGCAGCCCGTCTCTAGCGGACGCCTACAATGAGCAGTTCTTC.

Ten or more counts support this clonotype. J is TRBJ2-3 and V is TRBV18; D might be TRBD1 (5 bases). This CDR3 contains 13 residues. Trimming took off 4 bases at V and 4 bases at J, with 9 bases between the two ends. Germline assignment: CDR1 KGHSH and CDR2 LQKENI. CDR3 sequence: CASSLDTADTQYF. In DNA form, the CDR3 reads TGTGCCAGCTCACTGGACACCGCAGATACGCAGTATTTT. Filled out from reference TRBV18 and TRBJ2-3, the complete variable domain reads NAGVMQNPRHLVRRRGQEARLRCSPMKGHSHVYWYRQLPEEGLKFMVYLQKENIIDESGMPKERFSAEFPKEGPSILRIQQVVRGDSAAYFCASSLDTADTQYFGPGTRLTVL.

This clonotype was detected only a few times. The rearrangement uses TRBV5-1 and TRBJ2-7; D may be TRBD1 or TRBD2 (11 bases each). The CDR3 has 20 amino acids. Trimming stripped 3 bases from V and 3 bases from J, with 31 bases between. CDR1 and CDR2 from the germline V gene are SGHRS and YFSETQ. The CDR3 reads CASSSWDRGTSGTSGYEQYF. DNA for the CDR3: TGCGCCAGCAGCTCCTGGGACAGGGGGACCTCCGGGACTAGCGGCTACGAGCAGTACTTC.

This clonotype was observed at least ten times. J is TRBJ2-4 and V is TRBV2; TRBD1 agrees at 8 bases. There are 15 residues in the CDR3. The germline CDR1 and CDR2 sequences are SNHLY and FYNNEI. Trimming cost V 1 base and J 1 base; bases outside gene matches: 0. This CDR3 reads CASSEDRGAKNIQYF. As DNA, the CDR3 is TGTGCCAGCAGTGAAGACAGGGGGGCCAAAAACATTCAGTACTTC.

This clonotype has a count of ten or more. J is TRBJ2-7 and V is TRBV20-1; 11 bases agree with TRBD1. Trimming at V came to 6 bases and at J to 6 bases, leaving 7 bases not matched to a gene. Germline V gene sequence: CDR1 DFQATT, CDR2 SNEGSKA (reference sequence). There are 13 residues in the CDR3. Here the CDR3 reads CSARTGGFGEQYF. Written as DNA, the CDR3 is TGCAGTGCGCGGACAGGGGGCTTTGGCGAGCAGTACTTC.

Regarding this clonotype: A much larger clone lies one base from this, so it may be a read error. This sequence joins TRBV20-1 and TRBJ2-2; TRBD2 is a possible D gene (6 bases). Germline V gene sequence: CDR1 DFQATT, CDR2 SNEGSKA (reference sequence). This CDR3 spans 14 amino acids. Here the CDR3 DNA reads TGCAGTGCTAGAGGTCCGGGGTCGGGCGGGGAGCCGTTTTTT. It codes for CSARGPGSGGEPFF.

This clonotype showed up many times. V is TRBV5-1 and J is TRBJ2-3, with D tentatively TRBD1 (5 bases). V lost 4 bases and J 0 bases, leaving 15 bases between the germline ends. Germline V gene sequence: CDR1 SGHRS, CDR2 YFSETQ. This CDR3 contains 16 residues. The CDR3 is CASSLPTASSTDTQYF. CDR3 DNA sequence: TGCGCCAGCAGCCTACCGACAGCTTCTAGCACAGATACGCAGTATTTT.

This clonotype was counted ten times or more. The chain uses TRBV28 and TRBJ1-4, with 7 bases identical to TRBD1. The V segment lost 6 bases and the J segment 6 bases; nucleotides outside the gene matches: 7. The V gene's germline CDR1 is MDHEN and CDR2 SYDVKM. CDR3 length: 14 amino acids. The CDR3 DNA reads as TGTGCCAGCAGCACAGGGGAGGTTTATGAAAAACTGTTTTTT. Encoded protein: CASSTGEVYEKLFF.

At least ten counts were recorded for this clonotype. The chain is built from TRBV28 and TRBJ2-5, with D unclear. This CDR3 region has 15 residues. The V gene's germline CDR1 is MDHEN and CDR2 SYDVKM. V dropped 3 bases and J dropped 2 bases, with 13 bases sitting between them. This CDR3 is CASSLRTVLQETQYF. The CDR3 region has the DNA TGTGCCAGCAGTTTGAGAACAGTTTTACAAGAGACCCAGTACTTC.

This clonotype was seen a handful of times. V is TRBV2 and J is TRBJ2-3; 7 bases are shared with TRBD2. The germline gives CDR1 SNHLY, CDR2 FYNNEI. The J segment lost 6 bases and the V segment lost 2 bases, leaving 11 bases of the junction unmatched. This CDR3 is built from 16 residues. CDR3 region: CASSEYGRFIPDTQYF. As DNA, the CDR3 is TGTGCCAGCAGTGAATACGGGAGGTTTATCCCCGATACGCAGTATTTT.

This clonotype was detected many times. This sequence joins TRBV12-3 or TRBV12-4 and TRBJ2-5; 9 bases align to TRBD2. With V trimmed by 4 bases and J by 1 base, 1 base remained unmatched. This CDR3 has 14 residues. This chain's CDR3 is CASSSREGQETQYF. The CDR3 DNA is TGTGCCAGCAGTTCGCGGGAGGGCCAAGAGACCCAGTACTTC.

J is TRBJ1-5 and V is TRBV24-1, with D unresolved. The CDR3 contains 11 residues. CDR1 is KGHDR and CDR2 is SFDVKD in the germline V gene. Deletions cut 7 bases from V and 9 bases from J, with 9 bases between. The CDR3 coding sequence is TGTGCCACCAGCGCCGGTGGGCCCCAGCATTTT. Translation gives CATSAGGPQHF.

This clonotype occurred many times. The genes are TRBV11-2 and TRBJ1-1; tentative D call: TRBD1 (5 bases). Trimming left V 1 base short and J 7 bases short, with 10 bases between. CDR1 and CDR2 from the germline V gene are SGHAT and FQNNGV. CDR3 length equals 13 residues. The CDR3 reads CASSLVGPHEAFF. CDR3 nucleotide sequence: TGTGCCAGCAGCTTAGTGGGACCTCATGAAGCTTTCTTT.

In this sample, this clonotype turned up a few times. This may arise from a read error, as a much more abundant clone is one base away. V gene TRBV30 combines with J gene TRBJ2-7, with D maybe TRBD1 (6 bases). Germline V gene lookup returns CDR1 GTSNPN and CDR2 SVGIG (reference sequence). The CDR3 consists of 14 residues. The CDR3 reads CARSVLRGNYEQYF. The CDR3 nucleotides are TGTGCCCGGAGTGTACTCAGGGGCAACTACGAGCAGTACTTC.

As for this clonotype: An end of the junction differs from the germline gene, which may be a read error. This chain links TRBV27 with TRBJ1-1, with D uncertain. In germline, CDR1 is MNHEY, CDR2 SMNVEV (reference sequence). This CDR3 is built from 13 residues. For the CDR3, the DNA is TGTGCCAGCAGGCTTCTTTTTAACACTGAAGCTTCCTTT. Amino acids: CASRLLFNTEASF.

This clonotype was counted many times. The gene calls are TRBV27 and TRBJ2-7; 12 nucleotides line up with TRBD2. Trimming cost V 7 bases and J 4 bases; bases outside gene matches: 8. The germline CDR1 and CDR2 sequences are MNHEY and SMNVEV (reference sequence). The CDR3 loop spans 15 amino acids. The CDR3 coding sequence is TGTGCCAGCAAGGTGACTAGCGGGAGACAGTACGAGCAGTACTTC. As protein: CASKVTSGRQYEQYF.